The rows below give T cell receptor beta chains drawn from one sample of a study of blood T cell repertoires in COVID-19. Using immunoSEQ multiplex PCR, the repertoire was profiled, and TCRdb retains in-frame clones only, with some absent. Counted here are 190,000 or so clones, 87% occurring once; the ten biggest clones make up 0.85% to 0.95%. The sequencing input was peripheral blood. Receptors were obtained from a woman aged 18-29 years who had recovered from COVID-19. Both conserved end residues are part of each CDR3. Each record gives: V gene, J gene, clone size, CDR3 protein. Clone sizes are given selectively: once, few, many, or a class where the clone is expanded.

v_call: TRBV19
j_call: TRBJ1-6
clone_size: -
cdr3_aa: CASSTRRGAVNSPLHF

v_call: TRBV30
j_call: TRBJ1-2
clone_size: -
cdr3_aa: CAWSVGAEGYGYTF

v_call: TRBV5-6
j_call: TRBJ2-1
clone_size: -
cdr3_aa: CASSLGLVNNEQFF

v_call: TRBV4-3
j_call: TRBJ2-2
clone_size: -
cdr3_aa: CASSQDPSGRTGELFF

v_call: TRBV18
j_call: TRBJ1-1
clone_size: -
cdr3_aa: CASSRNREMNTEAFF

v_call: TRBV4-2
j_call: TRBJ2-1
clone_size: once
cdr3_aa: CASSQAFTSGRAYYNEQFF

v_call: TRBV24-1
j_call: TRBJ2-1
clone_size: -
cdr3_aa: CATSGKLAGGTDNEQFF

v_call: TRBV5-4
j_call: TRBJ2-7
clone_size: -
cdr3_aa: CASSFSGSYEQYF

v_call: TRBV11-1
j_call: TRBJ1-6
clone_size: -
cdr3_aa: CASRGGNSPLHF

v_call: TRBV27
j_call: TRBJ1-2
clone_size: -
cdr3_aa: CASSSGQGANYGYTF

v_call: TRBV4-2
j_call: TRBJ2-6
clone_size: -
cdr3_aa: CASSPLRLVSGANVLTF

v_call: TRBV7-8
j_call: TRBJ2-1
clone_size: -
cdr3_aa: CASSLRDYNYNEQFF

v_call: TRBV5-8
j_call: TRBJ1-3
clone_size: -
cdr3_aa: CASSRDRVGNTIYF

v_call: TRBV28
j_call: TRBJ1-4
clone_size: -
cdr3_aa: CAVGTGPTATNEKLFF

v_call: TRBV6-1
j_call: TRBJ2-3
clone_size: -
cdr3_aa: CASSERLASTDTQYF

v_call: TRBV11-2
j_call: TRBJ2-3
clone_size: -
cdr3_aa: CASSLDQGTDTQYF